This T cell receptor (beta chain) was captured in a study of blood T cells in healthy people across ages. A second about 6 to 11 cycle PCR used barcoded and J-beta primers. TCRdb re-called the 5' RACE reads through MiXCR, storing one row per CDR3 protein. The data hold roughly 1,300,000 distinct CDR3 sequences, with around 59% observed a single time. This CDR3 spans 13 amino acids. J lost 5 bases, V lost 5 bases, and 4 bases had no gene match. Germline assignment: CDR1 SGHVS and CDR2 FNYEAQ. This TCR derives from a man between 18 and 29 years old in good health. The sample consisted of blood. V gene TRBV7-6 combines with J gene TRBJ2-7; 9 positions agree with TRBD1. In nucleotides, the CDR3 is TGTGCCAGCAGCCTAACAGGGGGCGACGAGCAGTACTTC. It specifies CASSLTGGDEQYF.